The 15 T cell receptor beta chains below all came from one sample that was sequenced in a study of cytomegalovirus exposure and HLA in healthy donors. Amplification used 60 Vbeta primers and 13 Jbeta primers. Clones were sequenced by immunoSEQ multiplex PCR, and TCRdb holds only the in-frame ones, with some missing. The data contain about 85,000 clones, 80% of them singletons. Specimen: PBMCs. These receptors were obtained from a man in his fifties in good health and CMV-seropositive.

The V call is TRBV13, the J call TRBJ2-7; possible D gene TRBD1, 5 bases. The V end lost 1 base, the J end lost 1 base, and 8 bases lay between the germline ends. This CDR3 has 14 amino acids. Germline lookup yields CDR1 PRHDT and CDR2 FYEKMQ (reference sequence). CDR3 amino acids: CASSLVGLSYEQYF. The CDR3 DNA follows: TGTGCCAGCAGCTTAGTGGGGCTGTCCTACGAGCAGTACTTC.

CDR3 sequence reads: CATNTGTGDQETQYF. CDR3 DNA sequence: TGTGCCACCAACACCGGGACAGGGGACCAAGAGACCCAGTACTTC. The V call is TRBV10-3, the J call TRBJ2-5; TRBD1 aligns across 10 bases. The junction had 8 bases not matched to a gene; V was cut back by 10 bases and J by 0 bases. Per the germline V gene, CDR1 is ENHRY and CDR2 is SYGVKD. The CDR3 loop spans 15 amino acids.

This clone was seen more than once but under ten times. The chain is built from TRBV14 and TRBJ2-2; D is ambiguous. Germline values: CDR1 SGHDN, CDR2 FVKESK. V was cut by 0 bases and J by 7 bases, with 9 bases left in between. CDR3 length: 14 amino acids. The CDR3 is CASSQELRVGELFF. CDR3 DNA sequence: TGTGCCAGCAGCCAAGAACTACGGGTCGGGGAGCTGTTTTTT.

For this clone: This CDR3 is also generated by other DNA sequences in the sample. The chain recombines TRBV4-3 with TRBJ2-1; the D gene is possibly TRBD2 (5 bases). The length of the CDR3 is 16 residues. Trimming left V 3 bases short and J 1 base short, with 13 bases between. Germline CDR1 and CDR2: LGHNA and YSLEER. CDR3 bases: TGCGCCAGCAGCCAGGAGCGGTGGAGTTCCTACAATGAGCAGTTCTTC. Its protein is CASSQERWSSYNEQFF.

This clone was picked up one time. The CDR3 region has the DNA TGCGCCAGCAGCCAAGAAAGACAGGGAAACTACGAGCAGTACTTC. Its protein product is CASSQERQGNYEQYF. V usage is TRBV4-3 and J usage is TRBJ2-5, with TRBD1 identical over 7 bases. Gene TRBJ2-7 matches the end of the DNA better, so the J call may be wrong. This CDR3 is built from 15 residues. Looked up from germline, CDR1 is LGHNA and CDR2 is YSLEER.

This clone was seen only a few times. DNA for the CDR3: TGTGCCAGCAGCCCATGGACAGGGCGCCATGGCTACACCTTC. This sequence encodes CASSPWTGRHGYTF. V usage is TRBV5-5 and J usage is TRBJ1-2; 8 nucleotides agree with TRBD1. Germline V gene lookup returns CDR1 SGHKS and CDR2 YYEKEE (reference sequence). This CDR3 is built from 14 residues. Trimming took 4 bases from V and 6 from J; bases not matched to a gene: 8.

A few counts support this clone. The chain uses TRBV4-1 and TRBJ1-6; D uncertain. V was cut by 0 bases and J by 6 bases, with 6 bases left in between. The germline V gene encodes CDR1 MGHRA and CDR2 YSYEKL. This CDR3 region has 14 residues. CDR3 sequence reads: CASSQDGSNSPLHF. The CDR3 region has the DNA TGCGCCAGCAGCCAAGACGGTAGTAATTCACCCCTCCACTTT.

The V call is TRBV7-9, the J call TRBJ2-3, with TRBD2 identical over 11 bases. The CDR3 has 14 amino acids. The trim removed 8 bases at V and 6 bases at J, leaving 7 bases unmatched. Germline-derived CDR1 and CDR2 are SEHNR and FQNEAQ (reference sequence). The DNA of the CDR3 is TGTGCCAGCCCGGGACTAGCGGAATCTGATACGCAGTATTTT. This translates into CASPGLAESDTQYF.

This clone was recorded a few times. The chain employs TRBV7-8 and TRBJ2-5, with 10 bases aligning to TRBD1. The V segment lost 2 bases and the J segment 3 bases; nucleotides outside the gene matches: 9. Germline CDR1 and CDR2: SGHVS and FQNEAQ. This CDR3 contains 17 residues. CDR3 sequence (DNA): TGTGCCAGCAGCTTACCTGGCCGGGACAGGGGAGAAGAGACCCAGTACTTC. This translates into CASSLPGRDRGEETQYF.

This chain joins TRBV10-2 and TRBJ1-6; D not resolved. Germline V gene sequence: CDR1 WSHSY, CDR2 SAAADI. The CDR3 loop spans 16 amino acids. The ends were cut back, 6 bases at V and 7 bases at J, with 19 bases in the middle. The CDR3 DNA sequence: TGCGCCAGCAGATACCGGGAGACCCAGTGGAATTCACCCCTCCACTTT. This codes for CASRYRETQWNSPLHF.

CDR3 in amino acids: CASSQDHRANTGELFF. In DNA form, the CDR3 reads TGCGCCAGCAGCCAAGATCACAGGGCTAACACCGGGGAGCTGTTTTTT. The chain carries TRBV4-3 and TRBJ2-2, with TRBD1 as a possible D gene (6 bases). Trimming left V 0 bases short and J 2 bases short, with 10 bases between. Germline loops: CDR1 LGHNA, CDR2 YSLEER. This CDR3 has 16 residues.

This clone has just a few counts. The chain joins TRBV27 to TRBJ1-2; 9 bases fit TRBD1. The CDR3 length is 13 residues. Looked up from germline, CDR1 is MNHEY and CDR2 is SMNVEV (reference sequence). After removal of 3 bases from V and 5 bases from J, the junction contained 1 base not matched to a gene. The CDR3: CASSLDRGYGYTF. The CDR3 DNA follows: TGTGCCAGCAGTTTGGACAGGGGTTATGGCTACACCTTC.

The chain couples TRBV27 to TRBJ1-4, with D unresolved. Trimming removed 7 bases from V and 4 bases from J, with 13 bases in between. Germline V gives CDR1 MNHEY, CDR2 SMNVEV (reference sequence). The CDR3 has 14 residues. The CDR3 nucleotides read TGTGCCAGCAAGCCCCACGGGAATAATGAAAAACTGTTTTTT. It translates to CASKPHGNNEKLFF.

The chain uses TRBV7-2 and TRBJ1-5, with 7 bases matching TRBD1. This CDR3 is 14 amino acids long. The V and J ends lost 5 bases and 5 bases, in that order; junction bases with no gene match: 6. The germline gives CDR1 SGHTA, CDR2 FQGNSA. CDR3 sequence (DNA): TGTGCCAGCAGCACGGGACAGACCTATCAGCCCCAGCATTTT. It encodes CASSTGQTYQPQHF.

The chain uses TRBV4-1 and TRBJ2-1; TRBD1 might be the D (6 bases). The CDR3 extends over 16 amino acids. V was trimmed by 1 base and J by 11 bases, leaving 21 bases between them. CDR1 is MGHRA, CDR2 YSYEKL, per germline. This CDR3 is CASSQANERPGDKQFF. The DNA of the CDR3 is TGCGCCAGCAGCCAAGCAAACGAGCGACCAGGGGATAAGCAGTTCTTC.